This entry lists 13 T cell receptor beta chains sequenced from one sample in a study of Tregs in tolerant kidney transplant recipients. Produced via immunoSEQ multiplex PCR; TCRdb's table is partial and in-frame only. The sample has some 250,000 clones, about 80% seen once. The sequenced sample consisted of CD4+ T cells from blood. Source of these receptors: a human donor in good health.

The chain couples TRBV21-1 to TRBJ2-7; the D call in the table, TRBD1, was not verified against the DNA. TRBV21-1 has pseudogene status. The CDR3 totals 18 residues. Written as DNA, the CDR3 is TGTGCCAGCAGCAAAGCTGGACAGGGCGATGAAAACTCCTACGAGCAGTACTTC. Amino acid sequence: CASSKAGQGDENSYEQYF.

A single count supports this clone. This sequence joins TRBV6-6 and TRBJ1-6; unclear D gene. The germline V gene encodes CDR1 MNHNY and CDR2 SVGAGI (reference sequence). This CDR3 is built from 13 residues. V was cut by 6 bases and J by 2 bases, with 5 bases left in between. Written as DNA, the CDR3 is TGTGCCAGCAGCAGAGCCTATAATTCACCCCTCCACTTT. Protein sequence: CASSRAYNSPLHF.

The V gene is TRBV7-9, the J gene TRBJ1-1; 7 bases are shared with TRBD1. CDR3 length: 13 amino acids. Germline V lookup: CDR1 SEHNR, CDR2 FQNEAQ (reference sequence). Losses at the gene ends were 3 bases for V and 4 bases for J; bases not matched to a gene: 2. The DNA for the CDR3 is TGTGCCAGCAGCTTGACAGGGACCACTGAAGCTTTCTTT. The encoded protein is CASSLTGTTEAFF.

This sequence joins TRBV18 and TRBJ2-7; D gene ambiguous. This CDR3 contains 14 residues. Trimming cost V 1 base and J 2 bases, with 9 bases left between them. Germline V gene data show CDR1 as KGHSH and CDR2 as LQKENI. Written as DNA, the CDR3 is TGTGCCAGCTCACCACGGACGGGCGCCTACGAGCAGTACTTC. Translation: CASSPRTGAYEQYF.

V is TRBV18 and J is TRBJ2-2, with D possibly matching TRBD1 (6 bases). Germline loops: CDR1 KGHSH, CDR2 LQKENI. The CDR3 consists of 16 residues. Between the trimmed V and J ends, which lost 2 bases and 3 bases, there was a span of 13 bases. Here the CDR3 reads CASSPNRQAHTGELFF. CDR3 nucleotide sequence: TGTGCCAGCTCACCAAATAGACAGGCGCACACCGGGGAGCTGTTTTTT.

Only a few counts were recorded for this clone. V usage is TRBV2 and J usage is TRBJ2-7, with a possible D match to TRBD1 (5 bases). Germline V gene lookup returns CDR1 SNHLY and CDR2 FYNNEI. CDR3 size: 12 residues. Deletions cut 5 bases from V and 5 bases from J, with 10 bases between. CDR3 sequence: CASSFQGNEQYF. The CDR3 DNA follows: TGTGCCAGCAGTTTCCAGGGAAACGAGCAGTACTTC. Supplemented by reference TRBV2 and TRBJ2-7, the full variable domain reads EPEVTQTPSHQVTQMGQEVILRCVPISNHLYFYWYRQILGQKVEFLVSFYNNEISEKSEIFDDQFSVERPDGSNFTLKIRSTKLEDSAMYFCASSFQGNEQYFGPGTRLTVT.

This clone was seen a handful of times. The chain combines TRBV6-6 with TRBJ2-7; unclear D gene. The CDR3 consists of 14 residues. CDR1 MNHNY and CDR2 SVGAGI come from the germline V gene (reference sequence). Trimming stripped 5 bases from V and 2 bases from J, with 13 bases between. The chain's CDR3 is CASSPEDGTYEQYF. The CDR3 nucleotides are TGTGCCAGCAGTCCCGAGGACGGAACCTACGAGCAGTACTTC.

The chain is built from TRBV9 and TRBJ2-1; tentatively, D is TRBD1 or TRBD2 (5 bases each). Germline V lookup: CDR1 SGDLS, CDR2 YYNGEE. The CDR3 has 15 amino acids. Trimming stripped 0 bases from V and 8 bases from J, with 15 bases between. The CDR3 DNA sequence: TGTGCCAGCAGCGTAGAGTACGGAGAGGGGCATGAGCAGTTCTTC. Translation: CASSVEYGEGHEQFF.

The gene calls are TRBV5-1 and TRBJ2-5; 9 positions agree with TRBD1. The tail of the sequence fits TRBJ2-7 better, so the J call may be wrong. This CDR3 has 14 amino acids. The germline CDR1 and CDR2 sequences are SGHRS and YFSETQ. CDR3 region: CASSRPGQGLEQYF. For the CDR3, the DNA is TGCGCCAGCAGCAGACCGGGACAGGGACTCGAGCAGTACTTC.

The chain joins TRBV6-5 to TRBJ2-4; D gene uncertain. The CDR3 consists of 15 residues. Deletions cut 5 bases from V and 0 bases from J, with 11 bases between. The germline gives CDR1 MNHEY, CDR2 SVGAGI. CDR3 bases: TGTGCCAGCAGTCCCCGGCAGTTAGCCAAAAACATTCAGTACTTC. Encoded protein: CASSPRQLAKNIQYF.

The chain joins TRBV5-1 to TRBJ2-2; no clear D. Per germline, CDR1 SGHRS and CDR2 YFSETQ. Between the trimmed V and J ends, which lost 0 bases and 8 bases, there was a span of 8 bases. The length of the CDR3 is 13 residues. The CDR3 DNA reads TGCGCCAGCAGCTTGGCCAGCGTAGGGGAGCTGTTTTTT. Protein product: CASSLASVGELFF.

This clone was seen only once. The chain recombines TRBV5-1 with TRBJ2-7; 11 nucleotides align to TRBD2. Germline values: CDR1 SGHRS, CDR2 YFSETQ. Trimming removed 4 bases from V and 2 bases from J; junction bases left unmatched: 14. The CDR3 loop spans 18 amino acids. CDR3 sequence: CASSPGGASGGSTYEQYF. CDR3 bases: TGCGCCAGCAGCCCCGGCGGGGCTAGCGGGGGGTCCACCTACGAGCAGTACTTC.

This clone was seen only once. The rearrangement links TRBV19 to TRBJ2-7; D might be TRBD1 (6 bases). V lost 3 bases, J lost 0 bases, and 9 bases lay in between. This CDR3 is 14 amino acids long. Germline V gives CDR1 LNHDA, CDR2 SQIVND (reference sequence). Here the CDR3 DNA reads TGTGCCAGTAGTATGGCGACAGGCTCCTACGAGCAGTACTTC. Its translation: CASSMATGSYEQYF.